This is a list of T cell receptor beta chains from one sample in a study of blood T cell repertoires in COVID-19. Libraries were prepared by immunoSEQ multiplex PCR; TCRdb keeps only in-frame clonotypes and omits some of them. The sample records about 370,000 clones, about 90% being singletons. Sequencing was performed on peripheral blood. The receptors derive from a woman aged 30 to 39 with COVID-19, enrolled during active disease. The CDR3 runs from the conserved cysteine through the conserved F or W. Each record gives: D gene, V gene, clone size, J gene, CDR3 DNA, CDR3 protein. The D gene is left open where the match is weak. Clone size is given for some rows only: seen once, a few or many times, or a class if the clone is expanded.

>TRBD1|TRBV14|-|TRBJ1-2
TGTGCCAGCAGCCGGGACAGGGGAAACTATGGCTACACCTTC
CASSRDRGNYGYTF
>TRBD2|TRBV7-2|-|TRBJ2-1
TGTGCCAGCAGCCCTGGGGGAGCCAGCGGGAGCGTAAATGAGCAGTTCTTC
CASSPGGASGSVNEQFF
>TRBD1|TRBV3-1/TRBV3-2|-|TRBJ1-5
TGTGCCAGCAGCCCTACTCAGGGGGCAGGGCAGCCCCAGCATTTT
CASSPTQGAGQPQHF
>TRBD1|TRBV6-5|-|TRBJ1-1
TGTGCCAGCAGTTACGACAGGGACACTGAAGCTTTCTTT
CASSYDRDTEAFF
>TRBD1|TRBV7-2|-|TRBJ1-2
TGTGCCAGCAGCTTAACGGACAGGGAGTATGGCTACACCTTC
CASSLTDREYGYTF
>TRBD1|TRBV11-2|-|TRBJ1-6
TGTGCCAGCAGCTGGATAGGGGGACAGTCCTCCCTCCACTTT
CASSWIGGQSSLHF
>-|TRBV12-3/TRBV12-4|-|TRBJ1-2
TGTGCCAGCAGCTCAGGGTATGGCTACACCTTC
CASSSGYGYTF
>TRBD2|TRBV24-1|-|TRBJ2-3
TGTGCCACCAGTGACTGGACTAGCGCCCCAGATACGCAGTATTTT
CATSDWTSAPDTQYF
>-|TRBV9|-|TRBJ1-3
TGTGCCAGCAGCGAACAGGGATTAGTTGGAAACACCATATATTTT
CASSEQGLVGNTIYF
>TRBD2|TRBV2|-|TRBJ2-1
TGTGCCAGCAGGGCTAGCGGTCTCAATGAGCAGTTCTTC
CASRASGLNEQFF
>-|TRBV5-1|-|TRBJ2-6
TGCGCCAGCAGCTTGGCTACGGGGGAGTTCAACGTCCTGACTTTC
CASSLATGEFNVLTF
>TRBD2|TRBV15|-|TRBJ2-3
TGTGCCACCTCCCCCCAAAGCGGGAGTACGGACACAGATACGCAGTATTTT
CATSPQSGSTDTDTQYF
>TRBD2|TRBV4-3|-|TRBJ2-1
TGCGCCAGCAGCCAAGATCTGGCTAGCGGGGGTCCCAGCTCCTACAATGAGCAGTTCTTC
CASSQDLASGGPSSYNEQFF
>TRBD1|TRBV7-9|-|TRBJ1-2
TGTGCCAGCAGCAAAGATCCCGGGACAGGGGTCTCTAACTATGGCTACACCTTC
CASSKDPGTGVSNYGYTF
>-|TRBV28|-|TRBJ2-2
TGTGCCAGCAGTTCTACCGGGACTCCGAGAACCGGGGAGCTGTTTTTT
CASSSTGTPRTGELFF
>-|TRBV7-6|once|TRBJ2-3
TGTGCCAGCAGTGGGCCTTTTGGCACAGATACGCAGTATTTT
CASSGPFGTDTQYF
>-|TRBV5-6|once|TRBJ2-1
TGTGCCAGCAGGTCAATTCAGGGGCCCTCCTACAATGAGCAGTTCTTC
CASRSIQGPSYNEQFF
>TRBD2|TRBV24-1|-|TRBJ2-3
TGTGCCACCAGTGATCAACACGGGTGGGGAGGGGATACGCAGTATTTT
CATSDQHGWGGDTQYF
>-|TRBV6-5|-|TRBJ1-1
TGTGCCAGCAGTTCCCGGGGGGGGATGAGGGCTTTCTTT
CASSSRGGMRAFF
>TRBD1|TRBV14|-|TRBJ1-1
TGTGCCAGCAGCCATAAAAGGACAGGGCAAGGCACTGAAGCTTTCTTT
CASSHKRTGQGTEAFF
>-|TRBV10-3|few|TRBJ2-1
TGTGCCATCAGTACTCGACAGTTAAATGAGCAGTTCTTC
CAISTRQLNEQFF
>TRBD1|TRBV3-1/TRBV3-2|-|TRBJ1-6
TGTGCCAGCAGCCGACAGGGTCATAATTCACCCCTCCACTTT
CASSRQGHNSPLHF
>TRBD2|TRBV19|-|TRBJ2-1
TGTGCCAGTAGTCTGTCTAGCGGGGGGGTCGATGAGCAGTTCTTC
CASSLSSGGVDEQFF
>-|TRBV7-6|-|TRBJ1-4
TGTGCCAGCAGCTCTCATACCCAACAGGGCGGAAAACTGTTTTTT
CASSSHTQQGGKLFF
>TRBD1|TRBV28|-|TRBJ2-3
TGTGCCAGCAGTTTAGGGCAGGGGGCAGATACGCAGTATTTT
CASSLGQGADTQYF
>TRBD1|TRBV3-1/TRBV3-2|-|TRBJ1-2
TGTGCCAGCAGCCGAGTCGCGGACAGGGTCTATGGCTACACCTTC
CASSRVADRVYGYTF
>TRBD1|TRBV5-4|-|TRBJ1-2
TGTGCCAGCAGCATCCGCGGGACAGGGGCATGGGTCTATGGCTACACCTTC
CASSIRGTGAWVYGYTF
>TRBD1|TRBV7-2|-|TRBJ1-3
TGTGCCAGCAGCTTACCCAGGGGGGCTGGAAACACCATATATTTT
CASSLPRGAGNTIYF
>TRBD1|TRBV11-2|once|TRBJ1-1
TGTGCCAGCAGCTTGGACAGGGGGTCTGAAGCTTTCTTT
CASSLDRGSEAFF
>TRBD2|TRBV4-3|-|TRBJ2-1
TGCGCCAGCAGCCCGGGACTAGCGGGGGGAGACAATGAGCAGTTCTTC
CASSPGLAGGDNEQFF